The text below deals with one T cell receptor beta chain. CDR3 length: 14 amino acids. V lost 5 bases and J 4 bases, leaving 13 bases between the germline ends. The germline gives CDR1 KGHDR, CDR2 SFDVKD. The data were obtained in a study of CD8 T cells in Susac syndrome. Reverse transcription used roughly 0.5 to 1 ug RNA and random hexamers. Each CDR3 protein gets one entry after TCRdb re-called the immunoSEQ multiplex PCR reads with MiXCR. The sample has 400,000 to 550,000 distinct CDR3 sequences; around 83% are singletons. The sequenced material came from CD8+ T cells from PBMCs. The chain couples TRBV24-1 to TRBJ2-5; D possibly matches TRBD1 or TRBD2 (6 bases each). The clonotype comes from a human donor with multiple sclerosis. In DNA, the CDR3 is TGTGCCACCAGTGCAGGGGCGGGACGAGAGACCCAGTACTTC. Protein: CATSAGAGRETQYF.